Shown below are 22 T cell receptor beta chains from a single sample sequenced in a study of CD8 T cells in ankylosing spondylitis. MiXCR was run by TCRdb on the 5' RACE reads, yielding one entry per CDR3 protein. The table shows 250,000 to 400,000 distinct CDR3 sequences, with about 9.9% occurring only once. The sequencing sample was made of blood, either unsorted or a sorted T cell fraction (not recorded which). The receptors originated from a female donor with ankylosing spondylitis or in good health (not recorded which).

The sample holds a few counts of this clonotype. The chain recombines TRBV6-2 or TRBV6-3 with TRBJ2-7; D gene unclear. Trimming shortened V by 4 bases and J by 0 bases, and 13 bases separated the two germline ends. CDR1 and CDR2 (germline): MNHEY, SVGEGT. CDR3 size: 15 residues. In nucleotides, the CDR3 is TGTGCCAGCAGTTTTCGACTCCTGAGCTCCTACGAGCAGTACTTC. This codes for CASSFRLLSSYEQYF.

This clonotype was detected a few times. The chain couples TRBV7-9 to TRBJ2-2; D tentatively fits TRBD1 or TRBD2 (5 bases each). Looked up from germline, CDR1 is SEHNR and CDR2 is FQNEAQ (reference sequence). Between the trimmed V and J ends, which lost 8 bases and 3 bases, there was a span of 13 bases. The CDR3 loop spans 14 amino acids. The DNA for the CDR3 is TGTGCCAGCGGGGGAAGTCGGGACACCGGGGAGCTGTTTTTT. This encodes CASGGSRDTGELFF.

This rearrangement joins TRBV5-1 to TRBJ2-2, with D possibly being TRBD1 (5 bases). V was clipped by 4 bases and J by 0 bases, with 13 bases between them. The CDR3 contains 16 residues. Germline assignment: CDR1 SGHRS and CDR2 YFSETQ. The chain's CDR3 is CASSPGADANTGELFF. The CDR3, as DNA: TGCGCCAGCAGCCCTGGGGCGGACGCGAACACCGGGGAGCTGTTTTTT.

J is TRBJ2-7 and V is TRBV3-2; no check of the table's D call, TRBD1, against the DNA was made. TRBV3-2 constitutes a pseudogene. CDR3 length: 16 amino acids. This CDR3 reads CACSPLPGGEFYEQYF. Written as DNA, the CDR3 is TGTGCCTGCTCCCCACTGCCAGGGGGCGAATTCTACGAGCAGTACTTC.

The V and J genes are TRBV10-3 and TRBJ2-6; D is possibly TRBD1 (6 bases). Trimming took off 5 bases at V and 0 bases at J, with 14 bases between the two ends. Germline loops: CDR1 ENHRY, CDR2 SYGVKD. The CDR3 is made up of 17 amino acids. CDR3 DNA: TGTGCCATCAGTTCGGGACACTTGAGCTCTGGGGCCAACGTCCTGACTTTC. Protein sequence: CAISSGHLSSGANVLTF.

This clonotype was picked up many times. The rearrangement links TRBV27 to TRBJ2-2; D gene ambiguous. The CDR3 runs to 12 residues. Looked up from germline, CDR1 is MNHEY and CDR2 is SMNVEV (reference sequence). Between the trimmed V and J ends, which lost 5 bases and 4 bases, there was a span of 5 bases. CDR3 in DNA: TGTGCCAGCAGTCCCGCCACCGGGGAGCTGTTTTTT. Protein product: CASSPATGELFF.

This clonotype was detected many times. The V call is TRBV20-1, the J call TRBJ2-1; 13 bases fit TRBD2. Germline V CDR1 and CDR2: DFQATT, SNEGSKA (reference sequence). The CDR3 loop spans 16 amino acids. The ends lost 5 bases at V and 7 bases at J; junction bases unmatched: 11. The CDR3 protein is CSAGGGLAGVLNEQFF. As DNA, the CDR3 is TGCAGTGCTGGAGGCGGACTAGCGGGAGTCTTAAATGAGCAGTTCTTC.

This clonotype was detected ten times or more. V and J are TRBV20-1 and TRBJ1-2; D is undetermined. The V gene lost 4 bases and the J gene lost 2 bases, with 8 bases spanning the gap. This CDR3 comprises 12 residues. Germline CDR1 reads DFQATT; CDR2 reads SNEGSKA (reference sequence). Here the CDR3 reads CSAILSNYGYTF. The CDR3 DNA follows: TGCAGTGCTATACTGAGCAACTATGGCTACACCTTC.

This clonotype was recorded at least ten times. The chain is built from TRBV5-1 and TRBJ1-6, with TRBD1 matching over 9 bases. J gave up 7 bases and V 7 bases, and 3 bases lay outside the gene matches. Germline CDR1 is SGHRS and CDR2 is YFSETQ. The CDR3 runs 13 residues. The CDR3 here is CASRTGENSPLHF. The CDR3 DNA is TGCGCCAGCCGGACAGGGGAGAATTCACCCCTCCACTTT.

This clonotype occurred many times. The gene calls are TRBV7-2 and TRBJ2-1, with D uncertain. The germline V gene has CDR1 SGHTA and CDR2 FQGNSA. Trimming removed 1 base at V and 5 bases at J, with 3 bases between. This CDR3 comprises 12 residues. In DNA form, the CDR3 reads TGTGCCAGCAGCTTAGTTAACAATGAGCAGTTCTTC. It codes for CASSLVNNEQFF. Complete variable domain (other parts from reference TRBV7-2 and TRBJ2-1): GAGVSQSPSNKVTEKGKDVELRCDPISGHTALYWYRQSLGQGLEFLIYFQGNSAPDKSGLPSDRFSAERTGGSVSTLTIQRTQQEDSAVYLCASSLVNNEQFFGPGTRLTVL.

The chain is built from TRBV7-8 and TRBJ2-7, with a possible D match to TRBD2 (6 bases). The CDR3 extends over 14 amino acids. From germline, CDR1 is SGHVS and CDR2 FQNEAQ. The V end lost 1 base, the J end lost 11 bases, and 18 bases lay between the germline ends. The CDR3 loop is CASSLDRAGGQKYF. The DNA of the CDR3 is TGTGCCAGCAGCTTAGATCGAGCGGGTGGCCAGAAGTACTTC.

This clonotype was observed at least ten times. The CDR3: CASSNTPNNEQFF. The CDR3 DNA is TGCGCCAGCAGCAACACCCCCAACAATGAGCAGTTCTTC. V usage is TRBV5-1 and J usage is TRBJ2-1; unclear D gene. This CDR3 is built from 13 residues. Trimming removed 4 bases from V and 5 bases from J, with 10 bases in between. Germline-derived CDR1 and CDR2 are SGHRS and YFSETQ.

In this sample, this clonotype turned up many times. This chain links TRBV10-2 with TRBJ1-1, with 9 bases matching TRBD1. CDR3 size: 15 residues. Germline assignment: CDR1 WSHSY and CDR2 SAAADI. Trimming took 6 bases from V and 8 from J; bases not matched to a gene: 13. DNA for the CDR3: TGCGCCAGCAGAGAAAGGACAGGGGCAAGGGGGGAAGCTTTCTTT. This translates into CASRERTGARGEAFF.

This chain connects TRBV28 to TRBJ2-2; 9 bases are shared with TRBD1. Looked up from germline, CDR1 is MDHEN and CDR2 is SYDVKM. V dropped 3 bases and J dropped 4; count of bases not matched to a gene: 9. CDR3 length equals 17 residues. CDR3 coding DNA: TGTGCCAGCAGTTTTCCGGGAGGACAGGGGATCACCGGGGAGCTGTTTTTT. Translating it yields CASSFPGGQGITGELFF.

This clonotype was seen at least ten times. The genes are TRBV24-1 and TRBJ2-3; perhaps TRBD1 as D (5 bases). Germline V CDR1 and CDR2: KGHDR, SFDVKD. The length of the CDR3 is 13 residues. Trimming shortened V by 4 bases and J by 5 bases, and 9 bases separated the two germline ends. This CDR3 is CATSDAGIDTQYF. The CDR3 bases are TGTGCCACCAGTGACGCAGGGATAGATACGCAGTATTTT.

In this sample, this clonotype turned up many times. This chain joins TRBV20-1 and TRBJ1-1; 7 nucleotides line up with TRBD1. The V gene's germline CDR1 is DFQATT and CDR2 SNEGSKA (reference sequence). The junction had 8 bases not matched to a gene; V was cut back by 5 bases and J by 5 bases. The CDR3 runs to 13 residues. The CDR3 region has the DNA TGCAGTGCTCCCCGGACAGGAACAACTGAAGCTTTCTTT. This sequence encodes CSAPRTGTTEAFF.

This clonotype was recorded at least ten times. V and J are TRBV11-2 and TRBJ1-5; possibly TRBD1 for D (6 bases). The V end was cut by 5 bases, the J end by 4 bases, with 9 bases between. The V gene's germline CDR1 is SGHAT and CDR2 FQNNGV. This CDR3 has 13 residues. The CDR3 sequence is CASSPGTNQPQHF. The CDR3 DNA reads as TGTGCCAGCAGCCCCGGGACAAATCAGCCCCAGCATTTT.

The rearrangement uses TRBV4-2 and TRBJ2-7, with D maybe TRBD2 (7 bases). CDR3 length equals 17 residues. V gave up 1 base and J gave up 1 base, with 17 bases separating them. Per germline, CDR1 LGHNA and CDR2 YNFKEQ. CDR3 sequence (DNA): TGTGCCAGCAGCCAAGGGACGGGGGGCAAGTTTTCCTACGAGCAGTACTTC. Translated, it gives CASSQGTGGKFSYEQYF.

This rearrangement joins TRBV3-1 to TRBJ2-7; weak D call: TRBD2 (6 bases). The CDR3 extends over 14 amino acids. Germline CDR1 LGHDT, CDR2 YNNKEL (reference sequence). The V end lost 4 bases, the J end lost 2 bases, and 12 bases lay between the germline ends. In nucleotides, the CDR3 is TGTGCCAGCAGCCTTCAGCCGGGGGCCTACGAGCAGTACTTC. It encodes CASSLQPGAYEQYF.

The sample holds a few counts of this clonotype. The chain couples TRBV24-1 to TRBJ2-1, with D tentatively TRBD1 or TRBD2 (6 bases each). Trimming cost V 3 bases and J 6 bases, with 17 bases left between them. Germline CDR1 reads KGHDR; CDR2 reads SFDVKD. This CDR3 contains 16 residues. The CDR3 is CATSDAGQLLLNEQFF. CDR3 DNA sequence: TGTGCCACCAGTGATGCGGGACAATTACTCCTCAATGAGCAGTTCTTC.

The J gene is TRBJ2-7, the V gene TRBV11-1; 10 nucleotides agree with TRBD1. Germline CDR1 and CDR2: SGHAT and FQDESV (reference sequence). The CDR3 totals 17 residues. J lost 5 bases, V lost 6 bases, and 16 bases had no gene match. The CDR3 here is CASRPSYLGQGKNEQYF. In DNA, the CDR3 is TGTGCCAGCAGACCTTCATATCTGGGACAGGGGAAAAACGAGCAGTACTTC. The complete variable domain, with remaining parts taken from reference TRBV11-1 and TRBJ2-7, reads EAEVAQSPRYKITEKSQAVAFWCDPISGHATLYWYRQILGQGPELLVQFQDESVVDDSQLPKDRFSAERLKGVDSTLKIQPAELGDSAMYLCASRPSYLGQGKNEQYFGPGTRLTVT.

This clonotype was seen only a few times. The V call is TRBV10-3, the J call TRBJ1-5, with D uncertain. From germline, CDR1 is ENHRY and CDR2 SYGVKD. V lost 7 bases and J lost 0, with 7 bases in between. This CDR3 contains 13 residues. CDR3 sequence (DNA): TGTGCCATCAATGACGATAGCAATCAGCCCCAGCATTTT. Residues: CAINDDSNQPQHF.